This T cell receptor beta chain was identified during a study of blood T cells in healthy people across ages. Ten or more counts support this clonotype. Its matching antigen is unknown. Through a sample-barcoded 5' primer and a J-beta primer mix, a second PCR was run for roughly 6 to 12 cycles. One entry per CDR3 protein, called by TCRdb with MiXCR from the 5' RACE reads. The sample lists about 1,400,000 distinct CDR3 sequences, approximately 59% seen once, with 5.5% to 8% in the top ten. Broader study findings: Across samples, TCR beta diversity tracked strongly with naive T cell percentage. Roughly linear age-related decline in beta diversity appeared, significant by age about 40. A conclusive naive versus antigen-experienced comparison was prevented by the unsorted PBMCs. Underestimates were what the diversity estimates from one million T cells were considered to be.

CDR3 size: 13 residues. The V gene's germline CDR1 is MNHEY and CDR2 SVGAGI. The V gene lost 4 bases and the J gene lost 5 bases, with 11 bases spanning the gap. The J gene is TRBJ1-2, the V gene TRBV6-5; no definite D call. Sequencing was done on a sample of blood. This TCR was sampled from a man aged 18 to 29 in good health. DNA of the CDR3: TGTGCCAGCAGTTTAGGGCAGCTATATGGCTACACCTTC. The encoded protein is CASSLGQLYGYTF.